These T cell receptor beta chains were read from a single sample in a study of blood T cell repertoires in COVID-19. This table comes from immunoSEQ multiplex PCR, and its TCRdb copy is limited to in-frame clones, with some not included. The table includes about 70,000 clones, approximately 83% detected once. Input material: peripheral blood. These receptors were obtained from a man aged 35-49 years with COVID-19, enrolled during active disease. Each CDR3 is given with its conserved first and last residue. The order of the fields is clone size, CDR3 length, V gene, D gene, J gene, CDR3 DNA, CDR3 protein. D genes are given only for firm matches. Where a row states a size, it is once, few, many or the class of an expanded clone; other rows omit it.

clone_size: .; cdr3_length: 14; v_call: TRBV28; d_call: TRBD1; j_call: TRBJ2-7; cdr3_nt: TGTGCCAGCAGAATAGACAGGGCCCTCTACGAGCAGTACTTC; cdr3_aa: CASRIDRALYEQYF
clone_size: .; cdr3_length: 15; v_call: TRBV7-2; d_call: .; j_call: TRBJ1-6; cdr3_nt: TGTGCCAGCAGCTGGCGTGAGGGGGGGAATTCACCCCTCCACTTT; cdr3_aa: CASSWREGGNSPLHF
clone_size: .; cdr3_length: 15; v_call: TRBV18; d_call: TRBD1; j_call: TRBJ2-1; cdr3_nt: TGTGCCAGCTCACCTGAACAGGGGGCTAGCGGTGAGCAGTTCTTC; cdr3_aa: CASSPEQGASGEQFF
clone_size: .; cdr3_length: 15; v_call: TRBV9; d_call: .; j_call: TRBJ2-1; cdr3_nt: TGTGCCAGCAGCGCACGGACTCCGTCCTACAATGAGCAGTTCTTC; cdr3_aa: CASSARTPSYNEQFF
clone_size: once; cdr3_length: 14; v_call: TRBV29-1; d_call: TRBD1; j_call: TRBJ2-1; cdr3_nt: TGCAGCGCGTACCGGGACAGGGGGGCGAATGAGCAGTTCTTC; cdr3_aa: CSAYRDRGANEQFF
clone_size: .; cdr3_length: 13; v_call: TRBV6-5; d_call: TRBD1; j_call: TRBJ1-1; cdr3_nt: TGTGCCAGCAGTTTTCCAGGGGGCGCTGAAGCTTTCTTT; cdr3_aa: CASSFPGGAEAFF
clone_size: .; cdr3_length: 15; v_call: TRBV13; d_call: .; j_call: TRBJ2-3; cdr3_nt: TGTGCCAGCAGCCCCGCGAAGCTGAGTACAGATACGCAGTATTTT; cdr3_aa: CASSPAKLSTDTQYF
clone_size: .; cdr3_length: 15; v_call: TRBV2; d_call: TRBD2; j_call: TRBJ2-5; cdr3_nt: TGTGCCACCAAGTTAACCGCGGGGGGGAGCGAGACCCAGTACTTC; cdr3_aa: CATKLTAGGSETQYF
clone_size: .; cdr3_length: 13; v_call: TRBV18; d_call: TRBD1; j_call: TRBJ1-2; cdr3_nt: TGTGCCAGCTCACCCAGGGACAGCGAAGGCTACACCTTC; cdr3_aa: CASSPRDSEGYTF
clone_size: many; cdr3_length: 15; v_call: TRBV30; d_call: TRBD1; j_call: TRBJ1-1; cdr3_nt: TGTGCCTGGAGCACTCGACAGGGAAGGCACACTGAAGCTTTCTTT; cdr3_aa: CAWSTRQGRHTEAFF
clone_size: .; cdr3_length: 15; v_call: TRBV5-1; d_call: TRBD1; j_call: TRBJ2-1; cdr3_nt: TGCGCCAGCAGCTTGTACAGGGGGCAGGGGAATGAGCAGTTCTTC; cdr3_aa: CASSLYRGQGNEQFF
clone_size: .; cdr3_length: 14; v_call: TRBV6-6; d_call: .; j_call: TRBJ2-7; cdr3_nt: TGTGCCAGCAGTACCCCGCAGGCCTCGGGGGAGCAGTACTTC; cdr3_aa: CASSTPQASGEQYF
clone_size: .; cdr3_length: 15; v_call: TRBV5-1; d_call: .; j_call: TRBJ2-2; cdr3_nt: TGCGCCAGCAGCCCAGGGGCGTCGAACACCGGGGAGCTGTTTTTT; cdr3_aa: CASSPGASNTGELFF
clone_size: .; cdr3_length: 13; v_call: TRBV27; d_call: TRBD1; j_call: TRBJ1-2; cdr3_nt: TGTGCCAGCAGACCTACAGGGGTTGATGGCTACACCTTC; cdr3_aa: CASRPTGVDGYTF
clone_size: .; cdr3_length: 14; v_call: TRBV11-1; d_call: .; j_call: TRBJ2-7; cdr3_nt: TGTGCCAGCAGCCCACGGACATTTGGCTCCGAGCAGTACTTC; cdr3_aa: CASSPRTFGSEQYF
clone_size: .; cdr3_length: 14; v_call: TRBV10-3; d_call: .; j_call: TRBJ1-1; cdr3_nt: TGTGCCATCAGTGGCTCAGATATGAACACTGAAGCTTTCTTT; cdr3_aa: CAISGSDMNTEAFF
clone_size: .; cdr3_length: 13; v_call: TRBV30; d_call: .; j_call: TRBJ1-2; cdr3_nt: TGTGCCTGGAGTGAAGCAGGGGATAGAGGCTACACCTTC; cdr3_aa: CAWSEAGDRGYTF
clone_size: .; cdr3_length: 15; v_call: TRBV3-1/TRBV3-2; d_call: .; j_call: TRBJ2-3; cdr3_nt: TGTGCCAGCAGCCTTACTGCGGGACCCACAGATACGCAGTATTTT; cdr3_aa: CASSLTAGPTDTQYF
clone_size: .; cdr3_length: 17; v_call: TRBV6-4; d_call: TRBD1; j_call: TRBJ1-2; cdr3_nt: TGTGCCAGCAGTGACTCGACAGGGTCGGGAGCTAACTATGGCTACACCTTC; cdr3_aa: CASSDSTGSGANYGYTF
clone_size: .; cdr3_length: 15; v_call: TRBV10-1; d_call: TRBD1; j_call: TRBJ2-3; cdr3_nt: TGCGCCAGCAGTGAGTCGACAGGGGGCACAGATACGCAGTATTTT; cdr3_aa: CASSESTGGTDTQYF
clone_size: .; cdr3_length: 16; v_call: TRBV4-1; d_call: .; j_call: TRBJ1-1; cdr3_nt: TGCGCCAGCAGCCAAGTAGTTAGGAGAGTGGGCACTGAAGCTTTCTTT; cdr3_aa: CASSQVVRRVGTEAFF
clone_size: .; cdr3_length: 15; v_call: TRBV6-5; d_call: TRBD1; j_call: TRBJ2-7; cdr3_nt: TGTGCCAGCAGACAAGGACCGGGACAGGGGTACGAGCAGTACTTC; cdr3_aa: CASRQGPGQGYEQYF
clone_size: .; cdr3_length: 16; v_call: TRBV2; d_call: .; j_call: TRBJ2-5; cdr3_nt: TGTGCCAGCAGTGAGGAGGTTGGGGGCGATTTGGAGACCCAGTACTTC; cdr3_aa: CASSEEVGGDLETQYF
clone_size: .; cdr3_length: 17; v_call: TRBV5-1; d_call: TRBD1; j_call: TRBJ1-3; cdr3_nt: TGCGCCAGCAGCTTGAATCCGGGACAGGGGTCTGGAAACACCATATATTTT; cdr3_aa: CASSLNPGQGSGNTIYF
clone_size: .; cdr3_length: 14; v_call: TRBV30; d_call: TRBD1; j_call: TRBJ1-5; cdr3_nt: TGTGCCTGGAGTCTGGGACAGGTTTCTCAGCCCCAGCATTTT; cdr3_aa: CAWSLGQVSQPQHF
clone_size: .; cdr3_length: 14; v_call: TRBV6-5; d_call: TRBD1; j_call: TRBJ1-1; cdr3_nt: TGTGCCAGCACTCGACAGGGGGCGCTCACTGAAGCTTTCTTT; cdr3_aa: CASTRQGALTEAFF
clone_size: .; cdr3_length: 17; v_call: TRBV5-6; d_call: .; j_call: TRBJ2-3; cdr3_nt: TGTGCCAGCAGCACCCTCGGTGTGGGGCCAAGCACAGATACGCAGTATTTT; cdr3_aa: CASSTLGVGPSTDTQYF
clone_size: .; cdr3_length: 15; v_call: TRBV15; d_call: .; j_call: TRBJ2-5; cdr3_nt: TGTGCCACCAGCAGAGAAGGGGAGACAGGAGAGACCCAGTACTTC; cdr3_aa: CATSREGETGETQYF
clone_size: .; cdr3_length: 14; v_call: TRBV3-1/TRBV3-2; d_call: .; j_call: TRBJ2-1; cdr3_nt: TGTGCCAGCAGCCAAGACAGCTCCTACAATGAGCAGTTCTTC; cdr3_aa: CASSQDSSYNEQFF
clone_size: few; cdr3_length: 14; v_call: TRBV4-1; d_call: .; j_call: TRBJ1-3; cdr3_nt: TGCGCCAGCAGCCCCTACGACACAGGAAACACCATATATTTT; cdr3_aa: CASSPYDTGNTIYF
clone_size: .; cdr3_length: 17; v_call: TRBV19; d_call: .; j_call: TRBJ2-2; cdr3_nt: TGTGCCAGTAGTATTGTTTACGGCGGGGACCTTACCGGGGAGCTGTTTTTT; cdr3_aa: CASSIVYGGDLTGELFF
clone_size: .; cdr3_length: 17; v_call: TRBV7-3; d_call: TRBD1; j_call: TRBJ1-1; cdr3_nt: TGTGCCAGCAGCGCCTCGACAGGGGGCACGGCGAACACTGAAGCTTTCTTT; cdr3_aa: CASSASTGGTANTEAFF
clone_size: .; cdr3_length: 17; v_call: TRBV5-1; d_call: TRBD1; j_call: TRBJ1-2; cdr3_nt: TGCGCCAGCAGCTCGGGAACCGGGACAGGGGGCTCAAATGGCTACACCTTC; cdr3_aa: CASSSGTGTGGSNGYTF
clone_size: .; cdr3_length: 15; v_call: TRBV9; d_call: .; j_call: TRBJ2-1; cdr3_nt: TGTGCCAGCAGCGTAAGCGGCCACCCCTACAATGAGCAGTTCTTC; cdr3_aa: CASSVSGHPYNEQFF
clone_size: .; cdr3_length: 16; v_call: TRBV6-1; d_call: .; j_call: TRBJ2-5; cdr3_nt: TGTGCCAGCAGTGGGTGGTTCGCGGGGAGGCAAGAGACCCAGTACTTC; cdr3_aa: CASSGWFAGRQETQYF
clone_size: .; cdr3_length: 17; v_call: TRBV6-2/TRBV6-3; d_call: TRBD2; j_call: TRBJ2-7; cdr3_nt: TGTGCCAGCAGTTTTTATCGGACTAGCGGGAGACCCTACGAGCAGTACTTC; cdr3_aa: CASSFYRTSGRPYEQYF
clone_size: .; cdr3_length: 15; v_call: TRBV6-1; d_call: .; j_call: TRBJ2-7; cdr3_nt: TGTGCCAGCAGTGAAGCCCCGCAGGCTCTGTACGAGCAGTACTTC; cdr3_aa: CASSEAPQALYEQYF
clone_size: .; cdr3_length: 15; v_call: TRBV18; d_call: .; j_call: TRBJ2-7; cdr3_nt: TGTGCCAGCTCACCTTTCGGGCAGGGAGGCTACGAGCAGTACTTC; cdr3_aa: CASSPFGQGGYEQYF
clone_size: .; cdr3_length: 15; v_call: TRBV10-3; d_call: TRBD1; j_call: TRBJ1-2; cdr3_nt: TGTGCCATCCACCCTGGGGGACAGGGAAACTATGGCTACACCTTC; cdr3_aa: CAIHPGGQGNYGYTF
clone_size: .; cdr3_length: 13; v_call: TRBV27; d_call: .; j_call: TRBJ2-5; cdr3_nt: TGTGCCAGCAGTTTTCGCCCAGCGGGGACCCAGTACTTC; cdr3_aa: CASSFRPAGTQYF
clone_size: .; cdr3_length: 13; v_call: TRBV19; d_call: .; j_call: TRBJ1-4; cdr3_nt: TGTGCCAGTACCACCGGGGGGGGTGGAAAACTGTTTTTT; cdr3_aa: CASTTGGGGKLFF
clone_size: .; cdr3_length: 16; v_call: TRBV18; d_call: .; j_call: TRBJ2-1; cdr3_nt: TGTGCCAGCTCACCAATCAGGGTAGAAAACTACAATGAGCAGTTCTTC; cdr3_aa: CASSPIRVENYNEQFF
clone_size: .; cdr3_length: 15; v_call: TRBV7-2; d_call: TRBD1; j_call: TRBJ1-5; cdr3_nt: TGTGCCAGCAGCTCCCAAACAGGGGGCTATCAGCCCCAGCATTTT; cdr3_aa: CASSSQTGGYQPQHF
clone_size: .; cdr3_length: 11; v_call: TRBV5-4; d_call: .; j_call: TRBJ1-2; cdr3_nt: TGTGCCAGCAGCCCAGGGAATGGCTACACCTTC; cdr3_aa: CASSPGNGYTF
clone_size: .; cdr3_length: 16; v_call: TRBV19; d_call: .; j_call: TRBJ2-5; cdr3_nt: TGTGCCAGTAGTATAGAGGGCAGGGGCACGGTAGAGACCCAGTACTTC; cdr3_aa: CASSIEGRGTVETQYF
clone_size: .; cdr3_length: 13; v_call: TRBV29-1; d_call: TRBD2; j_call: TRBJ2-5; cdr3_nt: TGCAGCGTTGAGGGAGCGGGGCGGGAGACCCAGTACTTC; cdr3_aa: CSVEGAGRETQYF
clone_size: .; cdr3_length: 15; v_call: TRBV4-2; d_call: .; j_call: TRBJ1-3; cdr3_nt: TGTGCCAGCAGCCCCCGTACCCAGTCTGGAAACACCATATATTTT; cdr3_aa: CASSPRTQSGNTIYF
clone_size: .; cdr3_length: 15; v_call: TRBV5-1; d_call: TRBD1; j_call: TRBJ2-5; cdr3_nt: TGCGCCAGCAGCTTGGGCCAGGGGGCTCAAGAGACCCAGTACTTC; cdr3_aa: CASSLGQGAQETQYF
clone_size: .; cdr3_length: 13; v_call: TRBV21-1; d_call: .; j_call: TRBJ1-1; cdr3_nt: TGTGCCAGCAGCAAAAGCGGAAGAAGGGGGCCTTTCTTT; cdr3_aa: CASSKSGRRGPFF
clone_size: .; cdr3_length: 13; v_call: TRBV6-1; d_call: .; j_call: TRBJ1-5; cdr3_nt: TGTGCCAGCAGTGAAGTCCCTAATCAGCCCCAGCATTTT; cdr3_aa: CASSEVPNQPQHF
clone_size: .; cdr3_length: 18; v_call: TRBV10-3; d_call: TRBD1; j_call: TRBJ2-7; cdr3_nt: TGTGCCATCAGTGGGAGGTTCCTGGACAGGGCAAGCGCCTACGAGCAGTACTTC; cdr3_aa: CAISGRFLDRASAYEQYF
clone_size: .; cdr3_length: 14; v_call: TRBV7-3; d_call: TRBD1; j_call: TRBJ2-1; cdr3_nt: TGTGCCAGCAGCCGAGGGACAGCCTACAATGAGCAGTTCTTC; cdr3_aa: CASSRGTAYNEQFF
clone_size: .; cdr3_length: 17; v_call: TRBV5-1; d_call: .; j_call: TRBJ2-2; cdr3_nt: TGCGCCAGCAGCCTTACCCTGGGGGCCCTAGGAACCGGGGAGCTGTTTTTT; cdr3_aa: CASSLTLGALGTGELFF
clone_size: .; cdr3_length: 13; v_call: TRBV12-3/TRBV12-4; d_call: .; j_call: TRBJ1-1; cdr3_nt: TGTGCCAGCAGTTTTAGTCAGACTACTGAAGCTTTCTTT; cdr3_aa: CASSFSQTTEAFF
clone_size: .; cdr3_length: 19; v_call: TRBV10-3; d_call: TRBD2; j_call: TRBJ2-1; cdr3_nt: TGTGCCATCAGTGAGCCTAGTACTAGCGGGGGGGCCGCAGGAAATGAGCAGTTCTTC; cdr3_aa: CAISEPSTSGGAAGNEQFF